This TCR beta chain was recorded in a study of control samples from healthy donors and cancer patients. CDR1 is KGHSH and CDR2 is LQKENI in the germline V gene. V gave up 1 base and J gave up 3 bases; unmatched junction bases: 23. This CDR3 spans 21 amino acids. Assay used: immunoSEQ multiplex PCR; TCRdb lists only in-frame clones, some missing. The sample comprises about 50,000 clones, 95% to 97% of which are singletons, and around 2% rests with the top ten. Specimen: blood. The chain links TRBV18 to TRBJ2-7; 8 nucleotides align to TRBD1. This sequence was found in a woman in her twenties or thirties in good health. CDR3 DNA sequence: TGTGCCAGCTCACCACTGGGTCCGAGGACAGGGCCACAGTCCCCCTTCTACGAGCAGTACTTC. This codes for CASSPLGPRTGPQSPFYEQYF.